The table lists the clone carrying this T cell receptor beta chain with a few counts. What it recognizes is unknown. Trimming removed 0 bases from V and 5 bases from J, with 8 bases in between. The CDR3 consists of 15 residues. The germline V gene encodes CDR1 LGHNA and CDR2 YSLEER. The sample is drawn from a study of beta chain features in type 1 diabetes. General study results and limits: TCRB CDR3 length was moderately but significantly reduced in all four CD4+ subsets of Type 1 diabetes patients.

Every isolated RNA sample was fully reverse transcribed, so sequencing captured expressed TCRB transcripts. About 3.57 million reads were obtained on average from naive, central memory and regulatory T cell samples. Profiled with immunoSEQ multiplex PCR; TCRdb holds only in-frame clones, not every one. In the table there are around 340,000 clones, approximately 8.2% of which are singletons. The clonotype was recovered from a woman aged 18-35 years in good health. The genes are TRBV4-3 and TRBJ2-6; D is unclear. Source material: central memory CD4+ T cells from blood. The DNA of the CDR3 is TGCGCCAGCAGCCAAGAGCCTTCCTGGGCCAACGTCCTGACTTTC. This encodes CASSQEPSWANVLTF.